Listed here is a single TCR beta chain. No antigen is known for it. TCRdb reprocessed the RT-PCR reads via MiXCR and lists one record per CDR3 protein. The top ten hold about 12% of the sample, which has about 530,000 distinct CDR3 sequences, 10% to 15% seen once. This sample was included in a study of response to subunit inactivated influenza vaccine. Whole-study results and caveats: Every seasonal influenza vaccination brings in few new T cells, the authors suggested.

The CDR3 has 14 residues. The V gene's germline CDR1 is SNHLY and CDR2 FYNNEI. Trimming cost V 2 bases and J 2 bases, with 7 bases left between them. The sample in question was PBMCs from blood, obtained roughly 48 days after vaccination. The chain joins TRBV2 to TRBJ2-4; no firm D call. This receptor was obtained from a man aged 50 to 59 who received an inactivated influenza vaccine. In DNA form, the CDR3 reads TGTGCCAGCAGTGAACTACAGTCCAAAAACATTCAGTACTTC. Protein sequence: CASSELQSKNIQYF.